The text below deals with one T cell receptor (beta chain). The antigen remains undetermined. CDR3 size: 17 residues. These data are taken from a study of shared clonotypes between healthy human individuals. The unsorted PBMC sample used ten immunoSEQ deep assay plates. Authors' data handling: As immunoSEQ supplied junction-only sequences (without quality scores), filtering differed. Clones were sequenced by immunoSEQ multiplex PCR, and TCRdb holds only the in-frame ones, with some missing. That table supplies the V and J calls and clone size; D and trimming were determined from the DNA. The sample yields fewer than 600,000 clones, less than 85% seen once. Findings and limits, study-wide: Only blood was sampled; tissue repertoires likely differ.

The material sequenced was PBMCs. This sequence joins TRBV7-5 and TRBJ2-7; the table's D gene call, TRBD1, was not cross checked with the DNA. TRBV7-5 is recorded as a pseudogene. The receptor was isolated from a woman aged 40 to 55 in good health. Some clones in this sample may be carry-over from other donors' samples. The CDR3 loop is CVRSLRWATRSAYEQYF. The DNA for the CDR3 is TGTGTCAGAAGCCTAAGGTGGGCCACCAGAAGTGCCTACGAGCAGTACTTC.